The rows below give T cell receptor beta chains drawn from one sample of a study of blood T cell repertoires in COVID-19. The assay was immunoSEQ multiplex PCR, and TCRdb's table has in-frame clones only and misses some. The sample carries some 41,000 clones, approximately 86% recorded once. Sequenced: peripheral blood. The receptors were sampled from an older woman with acute or convalescent COVID-19. Both conserved end residues are part of each CDR3. D genes are given only for firm matches. Clone size is shown for a subset of rows, as once, few, many or a class of expanded clone.

TRBD1,-,15,TRBV7-3,TRBJ1-2,TGTGCCAGCAGCAAACAGGGGCCAGCTAACTATGGCTACACCTTC,CASSKQGPANYGYTF
TRBD1,-,13,TRBV2,TRBJ2-2,TGTGCCAGTTCGACAGGGTGGACCGGGGAGCTGTTTTTT,CASSTGWTGELFF
TRBD2,-,15,TRBV6-6,TRBJ2-7,TGTGCCAGCGGGGTCGGCGGGACTAGCGCGCACGAGCAGTACTTC,CASGVGGTSAHEQYF
TRBD1,-,14,TRBV11-2,TRBJ2-5,TGTGCCAGCAGCCCCGGGACAGGGGTAGAGACCCAGTACTTC,CASSPGTGVETQYF
TRBD1,-,17,TRBV28,TRBJ1-5,TGTGCCAGCAGACCCTTAGTTAGTCCAGGGGGCGTTCAGCCCCAGCATTTT,CASRPLVSPGGVQPQHF
-,few,12,TRBV28,TRBJ1-4,TGTGCCAGCAACCAGTTTAATGAAAAACTGTTTTTT,CASNQFNEKLFF
TRBD2,once,14,TRBV3-1/TRBV3-2,TRBJ2-2,TGTGCCAGCAGCCTCGGGGAGGGAACCGGGGAGCTGTTTTTT,CASSLGEGTGELFF
TRBD1,-,14,TRBV6-5,TRBJ1-4,TGTGCCAGCGCATACAGGGGTCCTAATGAAAAACTGTTTTTT,CASAYRGPNEKLFF
TRBD2,-,13,TRBV11-3,TRBJ2-4,TGTGCCAGCAGCCTCGGGAGGGCCCGCATTCAGTACTTC,CASSLGRARIQYF
TRBD2,-,13,TRBV12-3/TRBV12-4,TRBJ2-7,TGTGCCAGCGTTTGGACTAGCGGCTACGAGCAGTACTTC,CASVWTSGYEQYF
-,few,15,TRBV19,TRBJ1-5,TGTGCCAGTAGTATTTTATCAGGGGACCATCAGCCCCAGCATTTT,CASSILSGDHQPQHF
TRBD2,-,14,TRBV5-1,TRBJ2-1,TGCGCCAGCATGCTAGCGGGATCCTACAATGAGCAGTTCTTC,CASMLAGSYNEQFF
TRBD2,-,16,TRBV2,TRBJ2-1,TGTGCCAGCCACCGGACCGGGACTAGCGTATCCAATGAGCAGTTCTTC,CASHRTGTSVSNEQFF
-,-,13,TRBV27,TRBJ2-1,TGTGCCAGCAGTCCCCTAACGGGAAGTGAGCAGTTCTTC,CASSPLTGSEQFF
-,-,13,TRBV7-6,TRBJ2-7,TGTGCCAGCAGCTTTAGTCAATCCTACGAGCAGTACTTC,CASSFSQSYEQYF
TRBD1,-,17,TRBV9,TRBJ1-3,TGTGCCAGCAGCCTAACCCGACAGGGAAGAGGTGGAAACACCATATATTTT,CASSLTRQGRGGNTIYF
-,-,13,TRBV30,TRBJ1-1,TGTGCCTGGAGTGCACAGGCTAACACTGAAGCTTTCTTT,CAWSAQANTEAFF
TRBD2,-,14,TRBV6-5,TRBJ2-1,TGTGCCAGCAGTTCCGGGACTAGCGGGGAGGCGAAGTTCTTC,CASSSGTSGEAKFF
-,-,13,TRBV30,TRBJ1-4,TGTGCCTGGAGTGTAACCGGACTCGAAAAACTGTTTTTT,CAWSVTGLEKLFF
-,-,13,TRBV30,TRBJ1-2,TGTGCCTGGAGTGTACTGTCAGGGCGGGGCTACACCTTC,CAWSVLSGRGYTF
TRBD1,-,13,TRBV3-1/TRBV3-2,TRBJ2-3,TGTGCCAGCAGCTCACCCAGGGGGGATACGCAGTATTTT,CASSSPRGDTQYF
-,-,14,TRBV15,TRBJ2-1,TGTGCCACCAGCAGAGACAGGGTTGGCTATGAGCAGTTCTTC,CATSRDRVGYEQFF
TRBD1,few,18,TRBV30,TRBJ2-2,TGTGCCTGGAGCCCACGGGACAGGGGGTATAGTGCGGCCGGGGAGCTGTTTTTT,CAWSPRDRGYSAAGELFF
TRBD1,few,15,TRBV5-1,TRBJ2-1,TGCGCCAGCAGCATAGGGGACAGGGTTTACAATGAGCAGTTCTTC,CASSIGDRVYNEQFF
-,-,12,TRBV5-4,TRBJ2-5,TGTGCCAGCAGCTTGGCCGAAGAGACCCAGTACTTC,CASSLAEETQYF
TRBD2,-,15,TRBV27,TRBJ2-1,TGTGCCAGCAGCCATAAGCGGGAGATCGGAAATGAGCAGTTCTTC,CASSHKREIGNEQFF
-,-,14,TRBV7-9,TRBJ1-3,TGTGCCAGCAGCGGGCGTAACTCTGGAAACACCATATATTTT,CASSGRNSGNTIYF
TRBD2,-,18,TRBV7-6,TRBJ2-3,TGTGCCAGCAGCTTAGTTCGGTCTAGCGGGAGGCCCAAAGGGGCGCAGTATTTT,CASSLVRSSGRPKGAQYF
-,few,12,TRBV27,TRBJ2-2,TGTGCCAGCAGTTTAAGAGCCGGGGAGCTGTTTTTT,CASSLRAGELFF
-,once,13,TRBV19,TRBJ1-2,TGTGCCAGTAGTGTGGACAGCTCCTATGGCTACACCTTC,CASSVDSSYGYTF
TRBD1,-,15,TRBV11-2,TRBJ2-7,TGTGCCAGCAGCGTGACAGGGGACTGGCGGTACGAGCAGTACTTC,CASSVTGDWRYEQYF
-,-,17,TRBV4-2,TRBJ1-1,TGTGCCAGCAGCCAAGACTTGAGAACCTGGAGCTACACTGAAGCTTTCTTT,CASSQDLRTWSYTEAFF
-,-,14,TRBV18,TRBJ1-1,TGTGCCAGCTCACCCACACAGGGGAACACTGAAGCTTTCTTT,CASSPTQGNTEAFF
TRBD1,-,13,TRBV19,TRBJ1-1,TGTGCCAGTAGTGAACAGGGGGCATTGGCGGCTTTCTTT,CASSEQGALAAFF
-,few,14,TRBV5-1,TRBJ2-7,TGCGCCAGCAGCTTGGAGGGGGACAACTACGAGCAGTACTTC,CASSLEGDNYEQYF
TRBD1,-,13,TRBV2,TRBJ1-6,TGTGCCAGCAGTGGGGACAGCAATTCACCCCTCCACTTT,CASSGDSNSPLHF
-,few,14,TRBV18,TRBJ1-1,TGTGCCAGCTCACCTGTGGTCGGGGAAGGAAAAGCTTTCTTT,CASSPVVGEGKAFF
TRBD2,once,15,TRBV24-1,TRBJ2-5,TGTGCCACCAGTTCTCCTCTAGCGGGAGAAGAGACCCAGTACTTC,CATSSPLAGEETQYF
TRBD1,-,16,TRBV19,TRBJ1-3,TGTGCCAGTAGTATAGCGACAGGGGGCGTTGGAAACACCATATATTTT,CASSIATGGVGNTIYF
-,once,15,TRBV7-2,TRBJ1-5,TGTGCCAGCAGCCCGGGGTCCTTCAGCAATCAGCCCCAGCATTTT,CASSPGSFSNQPQHF
-,-,15,TRBV19,TRBJ2-1,TGTGCCAGTAGTATCCCCCGCGGAATTTACAATGAGCAGTTCTTC,CASSIPRGIYNEQFF
TRBD2,once,18,TRBV24-1,TRBJ2-1,TGTGCCACCAGTGATTTGTCGGCGGGAGGGAGCTCCTACAATGAGCAGTTCTTC,CATSDLSAGGSSYNEQFF
TRBD2,once,15,TRBV5-1,TRBJ2-7,TGCGCCAGCAGCTTGGCGCTAGCGGGAGCCTACGAGCAGTACTTC,CASSLALAGAYEQYF
-,-,16,TRBV6-5,TRBJ1-4,TGTGCCAGCAGTTACTCCGGACCGCGGGGAGGTGAAAAACTGTTTTTT,CASSYSGPRGGEKLFF
-,-,16,TRBV5-5,TRBJ2-3,TGTGCCAGCGCAACTGCAACGGGACTTCGTCAAGATACGCAGTATTTT,CASATATGLRQDTQYF
TRBD1,-,13,TRBV11-1,TRBJ1-2,TGTGCCAGCAGCTTGGGACAGGACTATGGCTACACCTTC,CASSLGQDYGYTF
-,-,17,TRBV5-4,TRBJ1-1,TGTGCCAGCAGCCCTATCCGACAAGGAGGGATATTTGGTGAAGCTTTCTTT,CASSPIRQGGIFGEAFF
-,-,15,TRBV7-2,TRBJ1-2,TGTGCCAGCAGCTTAGTAACAGCCCTCTTCTATGGCTACACCTTC,CASSLVTALFYGYTF
-,-,19,TRBV7-2,TRBJ1-6,TGTGCCAGCAGCAAAAATAACCCGCCCAGGGAATCCTATAATTCACCCCTCCACTTT,CASSKNNPPRESYNSPLHF
-,-,16,TRBV11-2,TRBJ1-1,TGTGCCAGCAGCCTAACGACAGGTAGCGCGCGGACTGAAGCTTTCTTT,CASSLTTGSARTEAFF
TRBD2,-,14,TRBV11-2,TRBJ2-7,TGTGCCAGCAGCGTAGGCGGGGGGTTGCGGGAGCAGTACTTC,CASSVGGGLREQYF